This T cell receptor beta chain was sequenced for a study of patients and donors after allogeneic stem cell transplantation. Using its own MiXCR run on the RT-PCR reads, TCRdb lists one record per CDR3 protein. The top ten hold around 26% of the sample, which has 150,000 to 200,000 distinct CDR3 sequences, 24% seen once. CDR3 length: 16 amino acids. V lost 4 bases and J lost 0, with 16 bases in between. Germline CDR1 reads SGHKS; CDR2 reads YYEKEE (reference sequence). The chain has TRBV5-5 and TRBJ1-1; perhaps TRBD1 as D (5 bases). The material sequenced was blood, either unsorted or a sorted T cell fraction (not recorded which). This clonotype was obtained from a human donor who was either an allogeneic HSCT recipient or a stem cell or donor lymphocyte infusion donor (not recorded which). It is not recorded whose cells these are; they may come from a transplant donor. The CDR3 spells CASSPRQLQMNTEAFF. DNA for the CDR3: TGTGCCAGCAGCCCTCGACAGCTACAAATGAACACTGAAGCTTTCTTT.